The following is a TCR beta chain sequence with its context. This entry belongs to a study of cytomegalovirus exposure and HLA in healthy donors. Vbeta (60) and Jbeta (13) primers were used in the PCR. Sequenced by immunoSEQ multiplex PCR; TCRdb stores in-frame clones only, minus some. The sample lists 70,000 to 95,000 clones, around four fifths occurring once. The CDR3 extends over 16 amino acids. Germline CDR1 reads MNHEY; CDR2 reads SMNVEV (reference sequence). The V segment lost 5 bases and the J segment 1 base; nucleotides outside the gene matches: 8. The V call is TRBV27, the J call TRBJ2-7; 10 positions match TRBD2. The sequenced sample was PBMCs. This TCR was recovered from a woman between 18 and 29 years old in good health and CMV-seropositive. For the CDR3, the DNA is TGTGCCAGCAGTCCGCTTGTGACTAGCGGGTCCTACGAGCAGTACTTC. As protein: CASSPLVTSGSYEQYF.